This T cell receptor (beta chain) was recorded in a study of blood T cells in healthy people across ages (dated by TCRdb to between 2014 and 2017). For the wider study: In model experiments, roughly one uniquely barcoded TCR beta cDNA molecule per two T cells was captured by template switching. Age-related changes in TCR beta repertoire diversity were measured in the study by deep sequencing normalized with unique cDNA molecular identifiers. The donors were split into four age groups: young (average roughly 15 years), middle-aged (around 37), aged (62) and long-lived (approximately 80). Donors of different ages were randomly distributed across sequencing lanes to avoid experimental bias. Using the same blood draw, the study looked at two additional independent replicas of 1 million unique cDNA reads for two donors, one aged 18 to 30 and the other aged 80 or older.

The CDR3, cysteine through phenylalanine, is 15 amino acids long. Here the CDR3 DNA is all that survives: 45 bases in frame from base 1. The germline V gene specifies LGHNA as CDR1 and YNFKEQ as CDR2. The trim is 0 bases for V and 5 bases for J, with a gap of 13 bases between the germline ends. As regards this clonotype: Its cognate antigen has yet to be identified. No clone much larger than this one lies a single base away; base qualities are absent.

Library preparation was by 5' RACE. Sequencing instrument: Illumina HiSeq 2500. A second 7 to 11 cycle PCR used a sample-barcoded 5' primer and a J-beta primer mix. A unique molecular identifier was introduced onto each TCR beta cDNA molecule by a template-switch 5' adaptor carrying 12 random nucleotides. Each sample yielded at least 3 million CDR3-containing paired-end reads. All of the RNA was converted into first-strand cDNA using the Mint cDNA synthesis kit, with a TRBC-specific oligonucleotide serving as the primer. Following uracil-DNA glycosylase treatment, all cDNA underwent a first 18-cycle PCR with the universal primers M1SS and BC2_uni_R. The authors processed their data as follows. Each sample was normalized by randomly selecting 1 million high-quality reads, each carrying a distinct molecular identifier. Reads with shared molecular identifiers were discarded instead of being binned into consensus sequences. CDR3 identification, clonotype clustering and error correction used MiTCR with a Q25 quality threshold and the strictest error-elimination algorithm. A nonparametric unseen species model with Euler transformation was used to estimate a lower bound on total TCR beta diversity. The public reads were run again by TCRdb, first through fastp at Q25 and then through MiXCR, and only productive beta chains were kept. For every CDR3 protein sequence, its rows merge into one entry that carries the most common genes and DNA. These V and J calls are TCRdb output, not the study's own analysis. The sample table records 850,000 to 1,100,000 distinct CDR3 sequences; more than 30% of these occur just once. The ten largest clones add up to around 13% of the sample.

Donors were 40 or so systemically healthy Caucasian individuals from Russia aged roughly 6 to 90 years. Each donor gave roughly 9.5 milliliters of peripheral blood, collected into EDTA-treated Vacutainer tubes. PBMCs were isolated by Ficoll-Paque density-gradient centrifugation, with at least 7 million obtained per sample. Trizol reagent was used to extract total RNA from the PBMCs, yielding at least 5.5 micrograms per sample. For every donor, an aliquot of PBMCs went through flow cytometry to measure the percentages of naive CD45RAhigh/CD27high T cells. Results and caveats for the whole study, not just this receptor: Total diversity estimates from one million sequenced T cells were considered lower bounds and underestimates. The CMV infection status of donors was not known, potentially confounding age-related changes in expanded clonotypes. The percentage of naive T cells measured by flow cytometry correlated strongly with observed TCR beta diversity. Because profiling used bulk unsorted PBMCs, naive and antigen-experienced compartments could not be compared conclusively. As age increased, observed TCR beta diversity per million T cells dropped in a roughly linear way, and a significant reduction was already evident by age about 36. Compared with the aged group, the long-lived group had more naive CD4+ T cells, fewer expanded clones and increased TCR diversity, a pattern suggesting age selection.

The sample taken for sequencing was blood. The receptor's source is a man aged 18 to 30 in good health. Recombination joined TRBV4-2 with TRBJ2-5, with the D call perhaps TRBD1 or TRBD2, each one matching 6 bases. The sequenced DNA is TGTGCCAGCAGCCAAGACGGGGGCTTCGTGGAGACCCAGTACTTC. This is translated as CASSQDGGFVETQYF.